The clone carrying this TCR beta chain was seen a few times. Its specificity is not known. As it was prepared, the TCRbeta library received unique molecular identifiers. TCRdb redid the calling of the PCR reads with MiXCR, one entry per CDR3 protein. The sample has fewer than 550,000 distinct CDR3 sequences; 10% to 12% are singletons. The data originate from a study of T-cell reconstitution after alpha-beta-depleted transplantation in children. Study results and limitations: Reportedly, alpha-beta T cells present about two months post-transplant originated from several hundred expanded clones of graft origin. From newly produced T cells came most of the T-cell counts and diversity one year after transplant.

Trimming stripped 0 bases from V and 6 bases from J, with 16 bases between. The CDR3 spans 16 residues. Germline V lookup: CDR1 SGDLS, CDR2 YYNGEE. The sequencing here drew on PBMCs, mostly from graft donor cells, taken 180 days after TCRalphabeta/CD19-depleted stem cell transplant. The TCR comes from a female patient between 2 and 10 years old who had a stem cell transplant for aplastic anemia, so the T cells may come from the graft donor. The rearrangement joins TRBV9 to TRBJ2-1; D is unclear. DNA of the CDR3: TGTGCCAGCAGCGTAGGAGGCCTCAAGGCATCCAATGAGCAGTTCTTC. This translates into CASSVGGLKASNEQFF.